These 3 T cell receptor beta chains were all obtained from the same sample, sequenced in a study of cytomegalovirus exposure and HLA in healthy donors. The PCR made use of 60 Vbeta and 13 Jbeta primers. Measured with immunoSEQ multiplex PCR; TCRdb has only the in-frame clones, and not every one. The sample includes 110,000 to 150,000 clones, roughly 10% of them seen just once. The sequencing input was PBMCs. These receptors were collected from a middle-aged man in good health and CMV-seronegative.

The chain has TRBV19 and TRBJ2-3; D possibly corresponds to TRBD2 (6 bases). Germline CDR1 and CDR2: LNHDA and SQIVND (reference sequence). The V and J ends lost 1 base and 0 bases respectively, with 14 bases between them. The CDR3 runs 17 residues. The DNA of the CDR3 is TGTGCCAGTAGTATAGCGGCCGGGGGTTCTAGCACAGATACGCAGTATTTT. Translation gives CASSIAAGGSSTDTQYF.

The chain links TRBV5-6 to TRBJ2-1; 9 positions match TRBD2. The CDR3 has 15 residues. V dropped 0 bases and J dropped 9; count of bases not matched to a gene: 7. CDR1 is SGHDT and CDR2 is YYEEEE in the germline V gene. The CDR3 DNA follows: TGTGCCAGCAGCTTGGTGTCTAGCGGGAATCTTGAGCAGTTCTTC. It specifies CASSLVSSGNLEQFF.

This clone was seen a few times. The chain is built from TRBV29-1 and TRBJ1-5, with D tentatively TRBD1 (6 bases). Germline CDR1 and CDR2: SQVTM and ANQGSEA. V lost 4 bases, J lost 6 bases, and 13 bases lay in between. This CDR3 is built from 13 residues. CDR3 amino acids: CSVATGLGQPQHF. DNA of the CDR3: TGCAGCGTTGCTACAGGGCTAGGTCAGCCCCAGCATTTT.